Detailed here is one T cell receptor beta chain. The CDR3 sequence is 12 residues long. V was cut by 0 bases and J by 12 bases, with 9 bases left in between. The germline gives CDR1 KGHSH, CDR2 LQKENI. The sample belongs to a study of CD8 T cells in Susac syndrome. An amount of RNA that ranged from roughly 0.45 to 1 ug was reverse transcribed with random hexamers. It was immunoSEQ multiplex PCR that amplified TCR beta CDR3 across 54 Vbeta and 13 Jbeta. TCRdb itself ran the immunoSEQ multiplex PCR reads through MiXCR, one entry per CDR3 protein. The sample has 210,000 or so distinct CDR3 sequences, less than 95% seen once.

Sequences were obtained from CD4+ T cells from PBMCs. The gene calls are TRBV18 and TRBJ2-1, with D unresolved. The TCR sequence derives from a human donor with Susac syndrome. CDR3 sequence reads: CASSPPADGQFF. The CDR3 DNA is TGTGCCAGCTCACCACCAGCTGATGGGCAGTTCTTC.